Below are 13 T cell receptor beta chains sequenced from a single sample in a study of spatial heterogeneity in lung cancer. Documented time point: sample taken at primary tumor resection. TCRdb processed the 5' RACE reads anew with MiXCR; each CDR3 protein has one entry. The profile shows more than 4,000 distinct CDR3 sequences, roughly 2.9% of them singletons. Material: normal lung tissue next to the tumor, obtained at surgery. These receptors all stem from a male donor with early-stage non-small cell lung cancer.

This clonotype appeared a few times. The chain uses TRBV4-2 and TRBJ2-3; 7 positions agree with TRBD2. The CDR3 consists of 15 residues. Germline V gene lookup returns CDR1 LGHNA and CDR2 YNFKEQ. Trimming removed 4 bases from V and 3 bases from J; junction bases left unmatched: 7. The DNA of the CDR3 is TGTGCCAGCAGCCCAGCCCGGGAGGTGACAGATACGCAGTATTTT. Amino acids: CASSPAREVTDTQYF.

This clonotype is labeled as medium-sized. In nucleotides, the CDR3 is TGTGCCAGCAGCGTAGGGGAACAGGCGGCCTACGAGCAGTACTTC. Its protein is CASSVGEQAAYEQYF. The V call is TRBV9, the J call TRBJ2-7, with a weak D call TRBD1 (5 bases). Deletions cut 0 bases from V and 2 bases from J, with 12 bases between. Germline CDR1 SGDLS, CDR2 YYNGEE. The CDR3 sequence is 15 residues long. The complete variable domain, with remaining parts taken from reference TRBV9 and TRBJ2-7, reads DSGVTQTPKHLITATGQRVTLRCSPRSGDLSVYWYQQSLDQGLQFLIQYYNGEERAKGNILERFSAQQFPDLHSELNLSSLELGDSALYFCASSVGEQAAYEQYFGPGTRLTVT.

This clonotype has ten or more counts. This rearrangement joins TRBV4-3 to TRBJ1-3; TRBD1 agrees at 11 bases. CDR3 size: 18 residues. Germline CDR1 LGHNA, CDR2 YSLEER. The V segment lost 1 base and the J segment 4 bases; nucleotides outside the gene matches: 9. The CDR3 here is CASSQVYGTGGTGNTIYF. The CDR3 DNA sequence: TGCGCCAGCAGCCAAGTGTATGGGACAGGGGGAACAGGAAACACCATATATTTT.

This clonotype was observed at least ten times. The rearrangement uses TRBV5-1 and TRBJ2-7; D may correspond to TRBD1 or TRBD2 (5 bases each). Per the germline V gene, CDR1 is SGHRS and CDR2 is YFSETQ. The V gene lost 3 bases and the J gene lost 2 bases, with 9 bases spanning the gap. The CDR3 sequence is 13 residues long. The CDR3 spells CASSSGATYEQYF. CDR3 DNA: TGCGCCAGCAGCTCCGGGGCCACCTACGAGCAGTACTTC.

This clonotype is labeled as medium-sized. This chain connects TRBV7-2 to TRBJ2-5; D uncertain. Trimming shortened V by 6 bases and J by 5 bases, and 7 bases separated the two germline ends. Looked up from germline, CDR1 is SGHTA and CDR2 is FQGNSA. The CDR3 length is 11 residues. Written as DNA, the CDR3 is TGTGCCAGCAGTTATGGGGAGACCCAGTACTTC. It yields the protein CASSYGETQYF. Variable domain in full (rest from reference TRBV7-2 and TRBJ2-5): GAGVSQSPSNKVTEKGKDVELRCDPISGHTALYWYRQSLGQGLEFLIYFQGNSAPDKSGLPSDRFSAERTGGSVSTLTIQRTQQEDSAVYLCASSYGETQYFGPGTRLLVL.

This clonotype ranks as medium-sized. The V call is TRBV6-5, the J call TRBJ2-3, with TRBD2 matching over 7 bases. CDR3 length: 15 amino acids. The V gene's germline CDR1 is MNHEY and CDR2 SVGAGI. The V and J ends lost 6 bases and 3 bases, in that order; junction bases with no gene match: 9. The CDR3 DNA follows: TGTGCCAGCAGAATGACTAGCTTTGTAACAGATACGCAGTATTTT. Residues: CASRMTSFVTDTQYF.

This clonotype is medium-sized within its sample. V and J are TRBV11-2 and TRBJ2-5; D may be TRBD2 (6 bases). The germline gives CDR1 SGHAT, CDR2 FQNNGV. Trimming stripped 5 bases from V and 0 bases from J, with 13 bases between. This CDR3 is built from 15 residues. The CDR3 loop is CASSTTLAYQETQYF. The CDR3 coding sequence is TGTGCCAGCAGCACCACCCTAGCGTACCAAGAGACCCAGTACTTC.

This clonotype was picked up many times. The chain couples TRBV10-3 to TRBJ1-2; 7 positions agree with TRBD1. CDR1 ENHRY and CDR2 SYGVKD come from the germline V gene. This CDR3 contains 15 residues. Trimming took 9 bases from V and 3 from J; bases not matched to a gene: 13. The CDR3 DNA reads as TGTGCCATTTCCCCCCGCCCAGGGGGGGACTATGGCTACACCTTC. This sequence encodes CAISPRPGGDYGYTF.

At least ten counts were recorded for this clonotype. The rearrangement links TRBV20-1 to TRBJ2-5; 15 bases match TRBD2. Germline trimming cut 6 bases from V and 5 bases from J; bases unmatched to any gene: 4. The length of the CDR3 is 14 residues. Germline CDR1 is DFQATT and CDR2 is SNEGSKA (reference sequence). The CDR3 DNA is TGCAGTGCCCGGACTAGCGGGGGGGGTGAGACCCAGTACTTC. This codes for CSARTSGGGETQYF.

This clonotype is large by share. The rearrangement uses TRBV7-8 and TRBJ2-3; D may correspond to TRBD1 or TRBD2 (6 bases each). Looked up from germline, CDR1 is SGHVS and CDR2 is FQNEAQ. This CDR3 is built from 16 residues. V dropped 4 bases and J dropped 3 bases, with 17 bases sitting between them. The CDR3 here is CASSYGAGGLTDTQYF. The CDR3 nucleotides read TGTGCCAGCAGCTATGGTGCTGGGGGGCTAACAGATACGCAGTATTTT.

This clonotype was picked up many times. The chain uses TRBV29-1 and TRBJ2-5; D is unresolved. Germline V gene lookup returns CDR1 SQVTM and CDR2 ANQGSEA. V was shortened by 4 bases and J by 4 bases, with 13 bases between the two germline ends. The CDR3 spans 13 residues. The CDR3 DNA reads TGCAGCGTTGTTCCTACCTGGGGAGAGACCCAGTACTTC. It codes for CSVVPTWGETQYF. The entire variable domain, with the rest obtained from reference TRBV29-1 and TRBJ2-5, is as follows: SAVISQKPSRDICQRGTSLTIQCQVDSQVTMMFWYRQQPGQSLTLIATANQGSEATYESGFVIDKFPISRPNLTFSTLTVSNMSPEDSSIYLCSVVPTWGETQYFGPGTRLLVL.

The table lists this clonotype with many counts. This chain connects TRBV7-2 to TRBJ1-5; D possibly corresponds to TRBD1 (5 bases). The CDR3 extends over 16 amino acids. Trimming cost V 5 bases and J 1 base, with 15 bases left between them. Germline V gene sequence: CDR1 SGHTA, CDR2 FQGNSA. The CDR3 protein is CASSTGGDPSNQPQHF. Written as DNA, the CDR3 is TGTGCCAGCAGCACAGGAGGGGATCCGAGCAATCAGCCCCAGCATTTT.

Ten or more counts support this clonotype. This chain joins TRBV9 and TRBJ1-4; 10 nucleotides align to TRBD1. The germline CDR1 and CDR2 sequences are SGDLS and YYNGEE. The J segment lost 1 base and the V segment lost 4 bases, leaving 7 bases of the junction unmatched. CDR3 length equals 17 residues. The CDR3 region has the DNA TGTGCCAGCAGCACAGGGGACAGGGGAGGAACTAATGAAAAACTGTTTTTT. Protein product: CASSTGDRGGTNEKLFF.